These 7 T cell receptor beta chains originate from one sample sequenced in a study of CD8 T cells in ankylosing spondylitis. Findings and limits, study-wide: Seven to nine highly homologous variants made up a TCR beta motif that seemed to typify ankylosing spondylitis blood.

TCRdb processed the 5' RACE reads anew with MiXCR; each CDR3 protein has one entry. Of 700,000 or so distinct CDR3 sequences listed, under 20% are singletons. What these receptors recognize is not known. Sequenced sample: blood, either unsorted or a sorted T cell fraction (not recorded which). The receptors were sampled from a male donor with ankylosing spondylitis.

This clonotype was counted only a few times. The chain carries TRBV27 and TRBJ2-7, with unresolved D. V was trimmed by 9 bases and J by 2 bases, leaving 20 bases between them. Germline V lookup: CDR1 MNHEY, CDR2 SMNVEV (reference sequence). CDR3 length: 15 residues. DNA of the CDR3: TGTGCCAGATCCTCTAGGGTCAGACGTCCCTACGAGCAGTACTTC. Translating it yields CARSSRVRRPYEQYF.

There are a few counts of this clonotype. The chain employs TRBV6-5 and TRBJ2-1; possible D gene TRBD2, 5 bases. This CDR3 comprises 13 residues. Trimming cost V 5 bases and J 4 bases, with 9 bases left between them. Germline assignment: CDR1 MNHEY and CDR2 SVGAGI. The CDR3 loop is CASSLLVYNEQFF. The CDR3, as DNA: TGTGCCAGCAGTCTACTAGTGTACAATGAGCAGTTCTTC.

In its sample, this clonotype was seen a few times. The chain has TRBV12-3 or TRBV12-4 and TRBJ1-2, with D hard to call. The length of the CDR3 is 15 residues. V lost 3 bases, J lost 5 bases, and 16 bases lay in between. CDR3 bases: TGTGCCAGCAGTTTTGGGCGGGAGGTCCCTTATGGCTACACCTTC. Protein product: CASSFGREVPYGYTF.

The chain has TRBV3-1 and TRBJ2-1; TRBD2 agrees at 9 bases. The CDR3 contains 16 residues. V shed 0 bases and J 4 bases; nucleotides not matched to a gene: 4. The V gene's germline CDR1 is LGHDT and CDR2 YNNKEL (reference sequence). This CDR3 reads CASSQEGGGAYNEQFF. CDR3 DNA sequence: TGTGCCAGCAGCCAAGAGGGCGGGGGGGCGTACAATGAGCAGTTCTTC.

The chain joins TRBV7-2 to TRBJ2-2, with D unresolved. Germline CDR1 is SGHTA and CDR2 is FQGNSA. The V end was cut by 8 bases, the J end by 6 bases, with 19 bases between. The CDR3 is 15 amino acids. CDR3 sequence (DNA): TGTGCCAGCCGAGGAAGGGCCCAATGGCCCGGGGAGCTGTTTTTT. This codes for CASRGRAQWPGELFF.

This chain joins TRBV12-3 or TRBV12-4 and TRBJ2-3, with 12 nucleotides matching TRBD2. The CDR3 has 17 amino acids. With 3 bases clipped from V and 3 bases from J, the junction kept 7 bases outside the gene matches. CDR3 bases: TGTGCCAGCAGTTTCCTCGGACTAGCGGGGTTTACAGATACGCAGTATTTT. This translates into CASSFLGLAGFTDTQYF.

This clonotype has a handful of counts. J is TRBJ2-7 and V is TRBV10-3, with D possibly TRBD2 on 7 matching bases. The germline V gene has CDR1 ENHRY and CDR2 SYGVKD. This CDR3 comprises 17 residues. V was cut by 2 bases and J by 5 bases, with 22 bases left in between. The chain's CDR3 is CAISESGWGLQGHEQYF. CDR3 DNA: TGTGCCATCAGTGAGAGCGGATGGGGACTACAGGGTCACGAGCAGTACTTC.